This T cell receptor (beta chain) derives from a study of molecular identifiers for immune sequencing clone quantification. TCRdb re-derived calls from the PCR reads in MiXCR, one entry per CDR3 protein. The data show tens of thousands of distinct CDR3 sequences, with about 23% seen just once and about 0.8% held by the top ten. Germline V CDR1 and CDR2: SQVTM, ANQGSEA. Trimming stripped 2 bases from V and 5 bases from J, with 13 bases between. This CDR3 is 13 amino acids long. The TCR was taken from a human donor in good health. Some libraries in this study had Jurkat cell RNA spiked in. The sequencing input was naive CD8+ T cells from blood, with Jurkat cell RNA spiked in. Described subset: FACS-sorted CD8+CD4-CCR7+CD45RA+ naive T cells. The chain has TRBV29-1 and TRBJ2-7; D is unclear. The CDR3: CSVELDGSHEQYF. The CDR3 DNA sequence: TGCAGCGTTGAACTGGACGGATCCCACGAGCAGTACTTC.